This T cell receptor beta chain was observed in a study of cytomegalovirus exposure and HLA in healthy donors. Whole-study findings and limits: Common viral pathogens (according to a later analysis) appeared linked to several of the most significant clusters.

As regards this clone: Its antigen remains unknown.

The CDR3 extends over 16 amino acids. CDR1 and CDR2 (germline): SGHTA, FQGNSA. The V end lost 6 bases, the J end lost 3 bases, and 21 bases lay between the germline ends. PCR was performed using 60 Vbeta and 13 Jbeta primers. Generated by immunoSEQ multiplex PCR, the TCRdb table keeps only in-frame clones and is missing some. The sample has more than 95,000 clones, roughly 79% seen once. The donors were healthy bone marrow donors. V usage is TRBV7-2 and J usage is TRBJ2-7, with D possibly being TRBD2 (6 bases). Source material: PBMCs. This clonotype was sampled from a woman in her 30s in good health and CMV-seronegative. For the CDR3, the DNA is TGTGCCAGCAGTCCCGGCCTGGGACTGGGGATCTACGAGCAGTACTTC. Translation gives CASSPGLGLGIYEQYF.